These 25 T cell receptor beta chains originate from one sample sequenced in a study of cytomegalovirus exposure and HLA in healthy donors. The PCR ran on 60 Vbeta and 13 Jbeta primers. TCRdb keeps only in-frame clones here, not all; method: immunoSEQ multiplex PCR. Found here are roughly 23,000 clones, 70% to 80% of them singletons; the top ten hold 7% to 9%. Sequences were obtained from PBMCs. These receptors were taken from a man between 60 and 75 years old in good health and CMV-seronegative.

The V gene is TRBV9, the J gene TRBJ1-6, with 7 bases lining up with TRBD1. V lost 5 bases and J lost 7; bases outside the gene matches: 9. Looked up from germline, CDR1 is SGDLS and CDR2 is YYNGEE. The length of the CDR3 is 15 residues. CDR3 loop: CASRLTGTENSPLHF. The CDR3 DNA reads TGTGCCAGCAGACTGACCGGGACAGAGAATTCACCCCTCCACTTT.

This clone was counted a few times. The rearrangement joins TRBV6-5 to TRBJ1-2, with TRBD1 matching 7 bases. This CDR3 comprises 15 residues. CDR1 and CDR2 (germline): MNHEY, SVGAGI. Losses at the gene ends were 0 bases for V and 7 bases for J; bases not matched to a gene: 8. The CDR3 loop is CASSYSGGAFSGYTF. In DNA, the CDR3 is TGTGCCAGCAGTTACTCAGGGGGCGCGTTCTCTGGCTACACCTTC.

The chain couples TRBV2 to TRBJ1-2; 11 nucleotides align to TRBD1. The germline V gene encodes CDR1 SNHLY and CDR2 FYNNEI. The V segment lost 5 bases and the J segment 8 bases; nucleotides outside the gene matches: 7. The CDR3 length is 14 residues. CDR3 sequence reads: CASSRDRGWEGYTF. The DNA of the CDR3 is TGTGCCAGCAGTCGGGACAGGGGGTGGGAAGGCTACACCTTC.

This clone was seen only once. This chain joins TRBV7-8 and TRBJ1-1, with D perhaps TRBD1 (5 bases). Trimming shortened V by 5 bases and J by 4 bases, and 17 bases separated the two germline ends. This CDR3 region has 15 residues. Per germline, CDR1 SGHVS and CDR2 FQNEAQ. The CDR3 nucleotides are TGTGCCAGCAGCCCAGGGACTCCCGGAGGCACTGAAGCTTTCTTT. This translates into CASSPGTPGGTEAFF.

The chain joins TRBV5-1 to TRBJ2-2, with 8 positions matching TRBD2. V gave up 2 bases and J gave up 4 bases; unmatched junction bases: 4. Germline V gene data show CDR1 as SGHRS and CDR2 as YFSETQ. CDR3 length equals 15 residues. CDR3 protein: CASSFGGAGTGELFF. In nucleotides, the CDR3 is TGCGCCAGCAGCTTCGGGGGGGCAGGCACCGGGGAGCTGTTTTTT.

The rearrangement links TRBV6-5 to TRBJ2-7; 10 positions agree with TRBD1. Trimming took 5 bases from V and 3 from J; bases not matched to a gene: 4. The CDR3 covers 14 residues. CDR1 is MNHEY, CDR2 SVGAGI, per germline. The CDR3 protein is CASSRTGGVYEQYF. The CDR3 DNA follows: TGTGCCAGCAGTCGGACAGGGGGGGTCTACGAGCAGTACTTC.

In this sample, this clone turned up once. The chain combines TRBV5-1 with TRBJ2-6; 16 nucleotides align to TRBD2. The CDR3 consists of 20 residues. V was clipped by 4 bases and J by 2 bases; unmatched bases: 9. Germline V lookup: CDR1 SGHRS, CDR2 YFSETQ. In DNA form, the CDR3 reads TGCGCCAGCAGCCCCCGCGGGACTAGCGGGAGGGGTCCTGGGGCCAACGTCCTGACTTTC. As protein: CASSPRGTSGRGPGANVLTF.

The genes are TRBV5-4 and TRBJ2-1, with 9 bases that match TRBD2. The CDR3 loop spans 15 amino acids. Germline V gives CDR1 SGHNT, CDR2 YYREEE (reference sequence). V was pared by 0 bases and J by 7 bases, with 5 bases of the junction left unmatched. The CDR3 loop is CASSLGGSGRNEQFF. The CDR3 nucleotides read TGTGCCAGCAGCTTGGGCGGTAGCGGGAGAAATGAGCAGTTCTTC. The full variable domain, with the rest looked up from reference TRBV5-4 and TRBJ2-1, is ETGVTQSPTHLIKTRGQQVTLRCSSQSGHNTVSWYQQALGQGPQFIFQYYREEENGRGNFPPRFSGLQFPNYSSELNVNALELDDSALYLCASSLGGSGRNEQFFGPGTRLTVL.

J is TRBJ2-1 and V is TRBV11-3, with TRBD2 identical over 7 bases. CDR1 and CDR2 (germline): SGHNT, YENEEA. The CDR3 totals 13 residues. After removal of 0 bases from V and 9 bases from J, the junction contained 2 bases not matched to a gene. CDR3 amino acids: CASSLDGGGEQFF. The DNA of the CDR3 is TGTGCCAGCAGCTTAGATGGGGGGGGTGAGCAGTTCTTC. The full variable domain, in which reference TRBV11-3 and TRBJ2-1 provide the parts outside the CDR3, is EAGVVQSPRYKIIEKKQPVAFWCNPISGHNTLYWYLQNLGQGPELLIRYENEEAVDDSQLPKDRFSAERLKGVDSTLKIQPAELGDSAVYLCASSLDGGGEQFFGPGTRLTVL.

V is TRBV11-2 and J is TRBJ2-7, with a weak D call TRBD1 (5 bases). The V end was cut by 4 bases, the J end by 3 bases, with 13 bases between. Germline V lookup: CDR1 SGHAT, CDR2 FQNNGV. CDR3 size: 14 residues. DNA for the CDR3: TGTGCCAGCAGCTCGAGACAGCTTAACTACGAGCAGTACTTC. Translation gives CASSSRQLNYEQYF.

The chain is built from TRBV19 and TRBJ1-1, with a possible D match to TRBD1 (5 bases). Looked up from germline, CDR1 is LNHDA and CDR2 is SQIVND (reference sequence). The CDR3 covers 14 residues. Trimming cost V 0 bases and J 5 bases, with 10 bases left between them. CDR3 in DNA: TGTGCCAGTAGTATAGATTGGGCAGGGACTGAAGCTTTCTTT. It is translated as CASSIDWAGTEAFF. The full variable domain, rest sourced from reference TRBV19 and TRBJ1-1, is DGGITQSPKYLFRKEGQNVTLSCEQNLNHDAMYWYRQDPGQGLRLIYYSQIVNDFQKGDIAEGYSVSREKKESFPLTVTSAQKNPTAFYLCASSIDWAGTEAFFGQGTRLTVV.

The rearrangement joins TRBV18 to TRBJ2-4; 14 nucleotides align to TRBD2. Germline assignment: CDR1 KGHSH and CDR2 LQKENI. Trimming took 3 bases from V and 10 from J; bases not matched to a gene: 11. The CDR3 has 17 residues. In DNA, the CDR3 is TGTGCCAGCTCACCCATTGCGACTAGCGGGGGGGCTGGGATTCAGTACTTC. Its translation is CASSPIATSGGAGIQYF.

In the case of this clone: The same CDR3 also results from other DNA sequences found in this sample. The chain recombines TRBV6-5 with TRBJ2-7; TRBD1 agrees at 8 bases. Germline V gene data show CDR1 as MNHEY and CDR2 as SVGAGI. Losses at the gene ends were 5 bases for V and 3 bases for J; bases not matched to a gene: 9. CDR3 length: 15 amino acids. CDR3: CASSPQGAVNYEQYF. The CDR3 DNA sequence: TGTGCCAGCAGTCCCCAGGGGGCGGTTAACTACGAGCAGTACTTC.

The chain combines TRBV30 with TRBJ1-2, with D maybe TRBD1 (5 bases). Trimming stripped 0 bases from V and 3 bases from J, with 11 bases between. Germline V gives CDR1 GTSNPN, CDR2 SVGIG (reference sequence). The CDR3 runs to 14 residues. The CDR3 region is CAWSVRGTYYGYTF. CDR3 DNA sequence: TGTGCCTGGAGTGTACGGGGGACCTACTATGGCTACACCTTC.

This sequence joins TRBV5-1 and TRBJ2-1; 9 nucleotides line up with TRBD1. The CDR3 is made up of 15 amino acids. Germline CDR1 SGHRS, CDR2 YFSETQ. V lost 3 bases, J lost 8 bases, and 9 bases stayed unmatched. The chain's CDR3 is CASSWEQGARDEQFF. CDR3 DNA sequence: TGCGCCAGCAGCTGGGAACAGGGGGCCCGGGATGAGCAGTTCTTC.

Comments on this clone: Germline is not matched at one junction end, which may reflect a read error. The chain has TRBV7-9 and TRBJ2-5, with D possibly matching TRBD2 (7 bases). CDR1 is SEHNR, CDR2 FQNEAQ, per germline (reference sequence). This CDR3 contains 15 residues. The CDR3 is CSSSLARGQLETQYF. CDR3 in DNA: TGTTCCAGCAGCTTAGCGCGGGGGCAGTTGGAGACCCAGTACTTC.

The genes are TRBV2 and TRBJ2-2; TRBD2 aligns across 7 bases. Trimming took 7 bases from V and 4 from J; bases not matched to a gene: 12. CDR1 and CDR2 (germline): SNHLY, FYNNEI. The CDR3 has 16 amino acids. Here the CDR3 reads CASTSNGRVGTGELFF. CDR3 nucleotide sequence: TGTGCCAGCACCTCGAATGGGAGGGTTGGCACCGGGGAGCTGTTTTTT.

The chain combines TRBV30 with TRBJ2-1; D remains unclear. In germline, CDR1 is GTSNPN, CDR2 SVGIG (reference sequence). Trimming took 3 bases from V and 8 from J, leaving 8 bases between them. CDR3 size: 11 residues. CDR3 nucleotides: TGTGCCTGGAGCCCCGGGTATGAGCAGTTCTTC. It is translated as CAWSPGYEQFF.

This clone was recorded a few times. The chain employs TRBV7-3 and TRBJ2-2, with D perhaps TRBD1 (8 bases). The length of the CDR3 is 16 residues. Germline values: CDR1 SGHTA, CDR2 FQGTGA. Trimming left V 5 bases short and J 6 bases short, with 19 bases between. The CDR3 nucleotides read TGTGCCAGCAGCATACTTTCCACAGGGGGGGCCGGGGAGCTGTTTTTT. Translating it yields CASSILSTGGAGELFF. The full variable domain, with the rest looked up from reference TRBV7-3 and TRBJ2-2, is GAGVSQTPSNKVTEKGKYVELRCDPISGHTALYWYRQSLGQGPEFLIYFQGTGAADDSGLPNDRFFAVRPEGSVSTLKIQRTERGDSAVYLCASSILSTGGAGELFFGEGSRLTVL.

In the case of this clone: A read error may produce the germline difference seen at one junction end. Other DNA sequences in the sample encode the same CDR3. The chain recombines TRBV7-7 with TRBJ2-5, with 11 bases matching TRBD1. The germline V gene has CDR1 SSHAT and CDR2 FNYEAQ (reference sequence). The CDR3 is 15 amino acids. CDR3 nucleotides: TGTGCTAGCAGCCTCGGACAGGGGGCGGGGGAGACCCAGTACTTC. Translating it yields CASSLGQGAGETQYF.

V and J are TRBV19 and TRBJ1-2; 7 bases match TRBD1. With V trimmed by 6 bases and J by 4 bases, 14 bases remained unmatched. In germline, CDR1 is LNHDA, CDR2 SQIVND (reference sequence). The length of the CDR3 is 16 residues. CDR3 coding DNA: TGTGCCAGTAGGACCCTACAGACAGGGAGTTCCTATGGCTACACCTTC. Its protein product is CASRTLQTGSSYGYTF.

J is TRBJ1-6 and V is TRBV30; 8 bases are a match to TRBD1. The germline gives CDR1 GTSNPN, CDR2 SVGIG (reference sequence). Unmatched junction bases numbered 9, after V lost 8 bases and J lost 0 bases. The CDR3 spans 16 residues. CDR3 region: CAQRQGTGSYNSPLHF. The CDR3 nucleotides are TGTGCCCAACGACAGGGGACGGGCTCCTATAATTCACCCCTCCACTTT.

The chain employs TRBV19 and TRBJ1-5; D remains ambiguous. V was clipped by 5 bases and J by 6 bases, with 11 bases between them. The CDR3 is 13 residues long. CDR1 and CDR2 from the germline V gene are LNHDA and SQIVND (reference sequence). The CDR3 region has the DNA TGTGCCAGTAGTCCAGGTGGTGTTCAGCCCCAGCATTTT. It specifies CASSPGGVQPQHF. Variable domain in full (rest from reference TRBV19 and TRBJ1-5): DGGITQSPKYLFRKEGQNVTLSCEQNLNHDAMYWYRQDPGQGLRLIYYSQIVNDFQKGDIAEGYSVSREKKESFPLTVTSAQKNPTAFYLCASSPGGVQPQHFGDGTRLSIL.

Here the CDR3 DNA reads TGTGCCAGCAGTTTAATGAGACCACAGGGAGATACGCAGTATTTT. Translating gives CASSLMRPQGDTQYF. The rearrangement joins TRBV27 to TRBJ2-3; D is perhaps TRBD1 (6 bases). V gave up 2 bases and J gave up 5 bases, with 14 bases separating them. CDR1 and CDR2 (germline): MNHEY, SMNVEV (reference sequence). The CDR3 length is 15 residues.

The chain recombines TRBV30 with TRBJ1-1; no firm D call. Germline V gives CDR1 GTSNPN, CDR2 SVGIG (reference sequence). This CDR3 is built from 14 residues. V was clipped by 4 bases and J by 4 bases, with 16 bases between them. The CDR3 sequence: CAWTGIAWTTEAFF. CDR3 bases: TGTGCCTGGACGGGGATCGCCTGGACCACTGAAGCTTTCTTT.